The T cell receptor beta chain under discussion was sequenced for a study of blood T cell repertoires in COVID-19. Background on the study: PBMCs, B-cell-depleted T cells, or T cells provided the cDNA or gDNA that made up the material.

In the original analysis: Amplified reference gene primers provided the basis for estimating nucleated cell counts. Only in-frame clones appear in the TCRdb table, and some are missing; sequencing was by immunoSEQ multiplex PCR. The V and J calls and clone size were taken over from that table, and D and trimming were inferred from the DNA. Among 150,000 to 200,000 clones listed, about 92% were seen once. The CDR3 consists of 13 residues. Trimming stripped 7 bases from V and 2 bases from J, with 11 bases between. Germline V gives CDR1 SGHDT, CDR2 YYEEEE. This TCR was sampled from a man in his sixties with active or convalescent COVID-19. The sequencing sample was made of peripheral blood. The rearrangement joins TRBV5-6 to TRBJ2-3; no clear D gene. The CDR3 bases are TGTGCCAGCGTGTTCGGAGCCACAGATACGCAGTATTTT. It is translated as CASVFGATDTQYF.